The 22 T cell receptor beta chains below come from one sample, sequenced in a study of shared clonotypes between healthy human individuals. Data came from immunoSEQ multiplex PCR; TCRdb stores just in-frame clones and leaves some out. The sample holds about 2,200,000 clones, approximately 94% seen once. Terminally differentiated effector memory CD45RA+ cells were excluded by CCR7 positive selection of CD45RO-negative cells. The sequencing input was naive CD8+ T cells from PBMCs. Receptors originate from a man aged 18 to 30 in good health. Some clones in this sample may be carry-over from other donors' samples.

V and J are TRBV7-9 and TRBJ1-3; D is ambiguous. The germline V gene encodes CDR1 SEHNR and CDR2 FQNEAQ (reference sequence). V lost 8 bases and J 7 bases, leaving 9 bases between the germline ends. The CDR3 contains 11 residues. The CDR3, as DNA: TGTGCCAGCGGACCGGCGAACACCATATATTTT. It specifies CASGPANTIYF. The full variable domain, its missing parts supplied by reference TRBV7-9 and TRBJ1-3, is DTGVSQNPRHKITKRGQNVTFRCDPISEHNRLYWYRQTLGQGPEFLTYFQNEAQLEKSRLLSDRFSAERPKGSFSTLEIQRTEQGDSAMYLCASGPANTIYFGEGSWLTVV.

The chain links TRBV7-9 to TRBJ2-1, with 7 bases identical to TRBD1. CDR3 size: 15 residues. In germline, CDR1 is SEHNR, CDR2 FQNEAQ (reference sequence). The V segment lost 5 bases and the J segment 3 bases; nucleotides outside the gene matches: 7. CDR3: CASSTDRVNYNEQFF. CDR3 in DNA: TGTGCCAGCAGCACAGACAGGGTTAACTACAATGAGCAGTTCTTC.

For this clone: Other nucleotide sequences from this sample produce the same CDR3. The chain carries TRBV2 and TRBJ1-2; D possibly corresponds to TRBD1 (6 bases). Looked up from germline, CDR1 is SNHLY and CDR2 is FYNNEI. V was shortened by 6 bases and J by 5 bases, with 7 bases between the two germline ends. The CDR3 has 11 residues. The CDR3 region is CASRDSYGYTF. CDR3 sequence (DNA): TGTGCCAGCAGGGACAGTTATGGCTACACCTTC.

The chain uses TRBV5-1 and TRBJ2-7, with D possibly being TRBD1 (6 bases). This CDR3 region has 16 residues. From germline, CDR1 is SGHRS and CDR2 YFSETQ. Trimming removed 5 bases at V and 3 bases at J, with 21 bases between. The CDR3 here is CASRFEQGRFRYEQYF. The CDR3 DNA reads TGCGCCAGCAGGTTTGAGCAGGGGCGTTTCCGCTACGAGCAGTACTTC.

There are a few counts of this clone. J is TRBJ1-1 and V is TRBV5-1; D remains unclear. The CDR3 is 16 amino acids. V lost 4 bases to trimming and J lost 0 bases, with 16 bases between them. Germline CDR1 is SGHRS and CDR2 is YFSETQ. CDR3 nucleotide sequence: TGCGCCAGCAGCCTGGGTCGGGAGGGCATGAACACTGAAGCTTTCTTT. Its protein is CASSLGREGMNTEAFF.

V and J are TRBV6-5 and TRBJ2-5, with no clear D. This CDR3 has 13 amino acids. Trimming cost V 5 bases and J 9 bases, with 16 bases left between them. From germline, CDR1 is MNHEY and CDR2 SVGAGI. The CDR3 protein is CASSPPPALSQYF. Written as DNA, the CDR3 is TGTGCCAGCAGTCCCCCCCCCGCCTTGTCCCAGTACTTC.

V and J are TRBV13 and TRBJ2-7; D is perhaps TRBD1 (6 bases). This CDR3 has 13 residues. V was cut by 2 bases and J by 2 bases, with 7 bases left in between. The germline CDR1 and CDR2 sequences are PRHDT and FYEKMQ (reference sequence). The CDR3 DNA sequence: TGTGCCAGCAGCTTATGGGGGCCCTACGAGCAGTACTTC. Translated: CASSLWGPYEQYF.

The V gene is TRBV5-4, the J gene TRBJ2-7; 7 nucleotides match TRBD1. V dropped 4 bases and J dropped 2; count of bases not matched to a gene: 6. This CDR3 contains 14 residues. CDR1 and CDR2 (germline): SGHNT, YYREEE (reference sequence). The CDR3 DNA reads TGTGCCAGCAGCCTAGGGGGCTCCGCCTACGAGCAGTACTTC. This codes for CASSLGGSAYEQYF.

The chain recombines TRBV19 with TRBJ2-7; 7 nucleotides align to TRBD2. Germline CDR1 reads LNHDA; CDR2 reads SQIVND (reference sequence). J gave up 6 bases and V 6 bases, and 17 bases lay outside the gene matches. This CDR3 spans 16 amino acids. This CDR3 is CASSMGWGGGSSEQYF. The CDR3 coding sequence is TGTGCCAGTAGCATGGGTTGGGGTGGCGGGAGCTCCGAGCAGTACTTC.

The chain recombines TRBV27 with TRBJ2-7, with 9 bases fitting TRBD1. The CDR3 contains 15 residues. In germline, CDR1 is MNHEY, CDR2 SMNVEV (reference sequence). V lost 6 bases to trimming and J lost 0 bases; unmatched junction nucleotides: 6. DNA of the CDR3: TGTGCCAGCAGCAAGACAGGGGGGGCCTCCTACGAGCAGTACTTC. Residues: CASSKTGGASYEQYF.

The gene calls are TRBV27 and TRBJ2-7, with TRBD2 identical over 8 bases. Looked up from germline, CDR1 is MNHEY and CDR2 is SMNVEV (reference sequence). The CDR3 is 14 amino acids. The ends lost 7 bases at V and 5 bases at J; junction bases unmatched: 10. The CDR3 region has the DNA TGTGCCAGCAAAGGAAGCGGGAGCTTACACGAGCAGTACTTC. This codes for CASKGSGSLHEQYF.

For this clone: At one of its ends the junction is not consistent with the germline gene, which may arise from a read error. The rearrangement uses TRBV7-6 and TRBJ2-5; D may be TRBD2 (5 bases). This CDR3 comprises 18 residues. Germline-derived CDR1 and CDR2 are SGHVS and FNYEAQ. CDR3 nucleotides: TGTGCCAGCAGCTTATTCGGTCAGGAACCCGCGGCGAGGGAGAGCCAGTACTTC. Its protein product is CASSLFGQEPAARESQYF.

The CDR3 DNA is TGTGCCAGCAGCCGGGACAGGGCTTCAGGATACGAGCAGTACTTC. This encodes CASSRDRASGYEQYF. V usage is TRBV6-1 and J usage is TRBJ2-7; TRBD1 aligns across 9 bases. V dropped 6 bases and J dropped 4; count of bases not matched to a gene: 10. This CDR3 has 15 amino acids. Germline V lookup: CDR1 MNHNS, CDR2 SASEGT.

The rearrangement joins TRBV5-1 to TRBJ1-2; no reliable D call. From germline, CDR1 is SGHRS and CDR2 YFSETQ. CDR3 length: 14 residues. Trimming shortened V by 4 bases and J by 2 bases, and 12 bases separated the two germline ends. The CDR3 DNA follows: TGCGCCAGCAGCCCCCCCCAGGCCAACTATGGCTACACCTTC. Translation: CASSPPQANYGYTF.

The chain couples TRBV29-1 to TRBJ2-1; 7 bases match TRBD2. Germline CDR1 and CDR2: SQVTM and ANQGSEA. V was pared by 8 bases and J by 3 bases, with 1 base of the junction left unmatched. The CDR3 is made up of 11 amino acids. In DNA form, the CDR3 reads TGCAGCTCTAGCGGCTACAATGAGCAGTTCTTC. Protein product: CSSSGYNEQFF.

In DNA, the CDR3 is TGCAGCGCCCTCACTCTAGGGACCTCCTACGAGCAGTACTTC. Amino acids: CSALTLGTSYEQYF. The rearrangement uses TRBV29-1 and TRBJ2-7, with D possibly being TRBD1 or TRBD2 (5 bases each). There are 14 residues in the CDR3. V dropped 7 bases and J dropped 0 bases, with 16 bases sitting between them. Germline CDR1 is SQVTM and CDR2 is ANQGSEA.

The CDR3, as DNA: TGTGCCATCAGTGAGTCGGGGGGCCCCAGCTCCTACGAGCAGTACTTC. Translating it yields CAISESGGPSSYEQYF. The V gene is TRBV10-3, the J gene TRBJ2-7; TRBD1 or TRBD2 may be the D gene (6 bases each). The germline gives CDR1 ENHRY, CDR2 SYGVKD. This CDR3 contains 16 residues. Trimming shortened V by 0 bases and J by 0 bases, and 12 bases separated the two germline ends.

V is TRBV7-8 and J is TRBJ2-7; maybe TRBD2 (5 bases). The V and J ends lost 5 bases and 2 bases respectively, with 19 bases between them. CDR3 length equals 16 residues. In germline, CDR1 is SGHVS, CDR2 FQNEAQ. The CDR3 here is CASSPKMAGVTYEQYF. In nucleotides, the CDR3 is TGTGCCAGCAGCCCTAAGATGGCCGGGGTGACCTACGAGCAGTACTTC.

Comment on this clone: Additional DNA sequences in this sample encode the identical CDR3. The CDR3 sequence: CASSPRRTGNTEAFF. The CDR3 region has the DNA TGTGCCAGCAGCCCGAGACGGACAGGCAACACTGAAGCTTTCTTT. V and J are TRBV9 and TRBJ1-1; 7 nucleotides line up with TRBD1. There are 15 residues in the CDR3. V was pared by 4 bases and J by 2 bases, with 8 bases of the junction left unmatched. Germline CDR1 reads SGDLS; CDR2 reads YYNGEE.

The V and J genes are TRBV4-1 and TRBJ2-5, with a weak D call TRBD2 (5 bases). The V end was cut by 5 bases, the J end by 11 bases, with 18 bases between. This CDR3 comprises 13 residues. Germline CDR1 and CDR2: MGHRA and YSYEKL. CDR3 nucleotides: TGCGCCAGCAGCGGGCCAGCCCTTTGGGAGCAGTACTTC. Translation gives CASSGPALWEQYF.

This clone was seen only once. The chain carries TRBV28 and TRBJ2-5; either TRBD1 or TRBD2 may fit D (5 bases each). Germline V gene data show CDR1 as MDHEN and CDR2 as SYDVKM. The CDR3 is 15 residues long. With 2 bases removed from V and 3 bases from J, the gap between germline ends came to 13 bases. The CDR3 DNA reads TGTGCCAGCAGTTTACTGGCAGGGACGAAAGAGACCCAGTACTTC. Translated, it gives CASSLLAGTKETQYF.

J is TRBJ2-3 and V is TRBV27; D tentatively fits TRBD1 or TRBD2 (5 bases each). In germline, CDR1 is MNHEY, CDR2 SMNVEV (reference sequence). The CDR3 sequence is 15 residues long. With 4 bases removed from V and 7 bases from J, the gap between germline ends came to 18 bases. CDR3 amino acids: CASSSTGTPAYTQYF. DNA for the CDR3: TGTGCCAGCAGTTCGACCGGGACCCCAGCATATACGCAGTATTTT.